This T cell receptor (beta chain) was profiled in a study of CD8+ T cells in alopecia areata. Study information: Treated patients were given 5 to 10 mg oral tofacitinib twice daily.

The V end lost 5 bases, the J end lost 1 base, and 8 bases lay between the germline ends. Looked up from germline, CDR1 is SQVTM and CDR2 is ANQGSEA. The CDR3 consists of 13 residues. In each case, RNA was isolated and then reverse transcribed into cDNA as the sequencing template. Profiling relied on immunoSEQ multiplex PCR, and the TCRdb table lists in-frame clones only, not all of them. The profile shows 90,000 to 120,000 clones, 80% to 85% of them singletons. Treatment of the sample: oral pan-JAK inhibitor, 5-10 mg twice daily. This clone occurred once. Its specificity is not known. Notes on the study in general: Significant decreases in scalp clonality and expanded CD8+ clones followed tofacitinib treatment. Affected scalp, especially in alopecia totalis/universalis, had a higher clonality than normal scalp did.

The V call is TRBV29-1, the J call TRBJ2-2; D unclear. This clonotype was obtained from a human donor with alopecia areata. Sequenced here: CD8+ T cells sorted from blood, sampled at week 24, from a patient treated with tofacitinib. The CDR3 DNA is TGCAGCGTTCGACCGGAGAACACCGGGGAGCTGTTTTTT. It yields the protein CSVRPENTGELFF.